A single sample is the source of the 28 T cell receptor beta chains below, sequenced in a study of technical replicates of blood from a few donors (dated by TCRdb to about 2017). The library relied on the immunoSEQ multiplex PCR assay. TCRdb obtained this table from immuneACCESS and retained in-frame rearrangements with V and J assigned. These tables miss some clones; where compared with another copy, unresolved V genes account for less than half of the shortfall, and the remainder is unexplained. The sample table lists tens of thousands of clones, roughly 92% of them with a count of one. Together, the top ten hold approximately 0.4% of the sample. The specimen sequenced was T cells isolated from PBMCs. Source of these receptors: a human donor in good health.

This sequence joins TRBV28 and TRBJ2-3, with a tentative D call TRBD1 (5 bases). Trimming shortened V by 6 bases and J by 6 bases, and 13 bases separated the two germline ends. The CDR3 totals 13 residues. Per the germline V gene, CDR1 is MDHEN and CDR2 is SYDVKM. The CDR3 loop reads CASSPTVRDTQYF. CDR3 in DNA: TGTGCCAGCAGCCCGACAGTGAGGGATACGCAGTATTTT.

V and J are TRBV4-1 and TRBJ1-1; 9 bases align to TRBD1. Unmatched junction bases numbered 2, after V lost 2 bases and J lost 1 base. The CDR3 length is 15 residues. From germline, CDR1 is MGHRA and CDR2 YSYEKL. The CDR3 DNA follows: TGCGCCAGCAGCCAAACGGACAGGGGGAACACTGAAGCTTTCTTT. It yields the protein CASSQTDRGNTEAFF.

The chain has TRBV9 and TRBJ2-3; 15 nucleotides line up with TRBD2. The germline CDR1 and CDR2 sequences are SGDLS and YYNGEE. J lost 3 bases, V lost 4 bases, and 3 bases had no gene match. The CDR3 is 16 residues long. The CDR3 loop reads CASSTGLAGGTDTQYF. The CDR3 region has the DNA TGTGCCAGCAGCACCGGACTAGCGGGAGGGACAGATACGCAGTATTTT.

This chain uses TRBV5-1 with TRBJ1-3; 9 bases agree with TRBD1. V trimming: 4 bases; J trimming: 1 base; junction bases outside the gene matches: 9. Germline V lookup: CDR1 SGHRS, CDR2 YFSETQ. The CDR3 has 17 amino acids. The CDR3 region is CASSRTGASESGNTIYF. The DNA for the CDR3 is TGCGCCAGCAGCCGGACAGGGGCGAGCGAGTCTGGAAACACCATATATTTT.

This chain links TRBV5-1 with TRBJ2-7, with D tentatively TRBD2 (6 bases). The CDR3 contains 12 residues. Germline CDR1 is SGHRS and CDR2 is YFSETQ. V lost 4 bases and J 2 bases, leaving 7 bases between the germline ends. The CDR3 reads CASSAGTYEQYF. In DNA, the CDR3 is TGCGCCAGCAGCGCGGGAACCTACGAGCAGTACTTC. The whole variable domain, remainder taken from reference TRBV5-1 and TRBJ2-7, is KAGVTQTPRYLIKTRGQQVTLSCSPISGHRSVSWYQQTPGQGLQFLFEYFSETQRNKGNFPGRFSGRQFSNSRSEMNVSTLELGDSALYLCASSAGTYEQYFGPGTRLTVT.

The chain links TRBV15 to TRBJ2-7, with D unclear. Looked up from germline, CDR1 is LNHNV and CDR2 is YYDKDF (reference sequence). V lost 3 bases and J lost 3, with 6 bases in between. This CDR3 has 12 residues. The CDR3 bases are TGTGCCACCAGCAGGTTACTCTACGAGCAGTACTTC. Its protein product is CATSRLLYEQYF.

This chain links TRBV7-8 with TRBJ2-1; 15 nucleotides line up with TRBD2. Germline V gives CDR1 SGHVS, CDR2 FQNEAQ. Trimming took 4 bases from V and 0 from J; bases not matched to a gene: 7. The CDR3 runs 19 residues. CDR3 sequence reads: CASSSGLAGGPPSYNEQFF. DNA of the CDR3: TGTGCCAGCAGCTCGGGACTAGCGGGGGGTCCCCCCTCCTACAATGAGCAGTTCTTC.

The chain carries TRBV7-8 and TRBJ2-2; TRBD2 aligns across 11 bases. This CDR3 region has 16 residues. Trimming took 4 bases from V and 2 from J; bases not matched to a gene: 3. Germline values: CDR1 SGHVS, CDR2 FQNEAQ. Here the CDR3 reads CASSSGLAGNTGELFF. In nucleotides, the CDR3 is TGTGCCAGCAGCTCCGGACTAGCGGGTAACACCGGGGAGCTGTTTTTT.

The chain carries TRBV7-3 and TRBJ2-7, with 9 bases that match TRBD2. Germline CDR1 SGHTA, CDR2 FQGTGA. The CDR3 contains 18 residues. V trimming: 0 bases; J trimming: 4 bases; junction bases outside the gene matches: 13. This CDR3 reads CASSLTRVAGASGYEQYF. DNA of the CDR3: TGTGCCAGCAGCTTAACTAGGGTAGCGGGAGCTTCGGGGTACGAGCAGTACTTC.

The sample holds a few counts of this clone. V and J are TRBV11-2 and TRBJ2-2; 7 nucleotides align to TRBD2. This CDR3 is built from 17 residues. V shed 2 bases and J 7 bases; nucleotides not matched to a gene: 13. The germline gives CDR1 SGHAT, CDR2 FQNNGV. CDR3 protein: CASSLREGQRLDGELFF. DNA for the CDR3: TGTGCCAGCAGCTTAAGGGAGGGCCAGCGTCTCGACGGGGAGCTGTTTTTT.

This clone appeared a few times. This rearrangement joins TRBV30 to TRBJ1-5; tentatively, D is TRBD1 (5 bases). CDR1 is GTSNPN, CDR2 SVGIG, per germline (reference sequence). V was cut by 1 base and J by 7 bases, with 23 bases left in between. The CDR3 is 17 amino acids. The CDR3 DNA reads TGTGCCTGGAGTGCCAAAATGGGACTGACTATGAACCAGCCCCAGCATTTT. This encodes CAWSAKMGLTMNQPQHF.

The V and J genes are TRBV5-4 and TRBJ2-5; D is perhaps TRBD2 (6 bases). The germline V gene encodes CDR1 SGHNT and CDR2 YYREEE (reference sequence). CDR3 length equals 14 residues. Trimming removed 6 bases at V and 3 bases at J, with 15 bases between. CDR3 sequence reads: CASKFRDSKETQYF. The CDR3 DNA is TGTGCCAGCAAATTCCGGGACTCTAAAGAGACCCAGTACTTC.

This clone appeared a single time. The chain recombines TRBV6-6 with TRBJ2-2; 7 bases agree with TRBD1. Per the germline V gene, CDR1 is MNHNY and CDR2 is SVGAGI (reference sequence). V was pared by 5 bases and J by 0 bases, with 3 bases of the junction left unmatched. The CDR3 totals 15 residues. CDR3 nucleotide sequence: TGTGCCAGCAGTAAACAGGGGTCGAACACCGGGGAGCTGTTTTTT. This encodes CASSKQGSNTGELFF.

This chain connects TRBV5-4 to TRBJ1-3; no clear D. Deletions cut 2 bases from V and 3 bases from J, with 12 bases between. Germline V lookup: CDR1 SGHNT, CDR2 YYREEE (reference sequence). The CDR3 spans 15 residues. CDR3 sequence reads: CASSFQSGNGNTIYF. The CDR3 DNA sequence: TGTGCCAGCAGCTTCCAGTCCGGGAATGGAAACACCATATATTTT.

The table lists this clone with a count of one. CDR3 protein: CASSIGLARPTEQYF. CDR3 in DNA: TGTGCCAGTAGTATAGGACTAGCTAGACCTACCGAGCAGTACTTC. The V gene is TRBV19, the J gene TRBJ2-7; 7 bases align to TRBD2. The ends lost 1 base at V and 6 bases at J; junction bases unmatched: 9. The germline CDR1 and CDR2 sequences are LNHDA and SQIVND (reference sequence). The CDR3 has 15 amino acids.

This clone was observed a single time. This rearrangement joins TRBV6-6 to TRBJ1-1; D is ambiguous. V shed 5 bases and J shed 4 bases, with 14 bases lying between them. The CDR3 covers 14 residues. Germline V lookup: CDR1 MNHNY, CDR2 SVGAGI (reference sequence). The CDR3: CASSQLTGGTEAFF. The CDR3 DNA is TGTGCCAGCAGTCAACTAACGGGAGGCACTGAAGCTTTCTTT.

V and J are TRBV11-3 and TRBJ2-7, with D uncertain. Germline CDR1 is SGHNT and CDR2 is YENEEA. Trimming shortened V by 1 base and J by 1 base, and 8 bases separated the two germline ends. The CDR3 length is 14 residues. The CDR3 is CASSLVTESYEQYF. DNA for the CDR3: TGTGCCAGCAGCTTAGTGACTGAATCCTACGAGCAGTACTTC.

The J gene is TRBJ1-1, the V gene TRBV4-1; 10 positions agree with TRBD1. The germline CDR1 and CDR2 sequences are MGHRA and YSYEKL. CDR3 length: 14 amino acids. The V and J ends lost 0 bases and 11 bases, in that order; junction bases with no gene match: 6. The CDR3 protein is CASSQDMRDRGAFF. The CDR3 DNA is TGCGCCAGCAGCCAAGATATGAGGGACAGGGGCGCTTTCTTT.

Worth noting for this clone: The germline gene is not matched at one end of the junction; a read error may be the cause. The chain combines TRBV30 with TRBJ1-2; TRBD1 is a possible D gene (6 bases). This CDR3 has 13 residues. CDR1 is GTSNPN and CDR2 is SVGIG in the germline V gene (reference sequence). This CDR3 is CAWSTGTIALGDF. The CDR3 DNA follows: TGTGCCTGGAGTACTGGGACAATTGCCCTGGGGGACTTC. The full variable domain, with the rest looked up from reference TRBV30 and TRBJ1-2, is SQTIHQWPATLVQPVGSPLSLECTVEGTSNPNLYWYRQAAGRGLQLLFYSVGIGQISSEVPQNLSASRPQDRQFILSSKKLLLSDSGFYLCAWSTGTIALGDFGSGTRLTVV.

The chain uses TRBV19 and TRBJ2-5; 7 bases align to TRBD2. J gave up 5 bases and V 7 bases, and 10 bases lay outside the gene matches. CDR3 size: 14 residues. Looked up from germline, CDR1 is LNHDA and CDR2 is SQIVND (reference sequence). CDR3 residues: CASKEGGEGETQYF. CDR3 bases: TGTGCCAGTAAAGAGGGAGGGGAAGGGGAGACCCAGTACTTC.

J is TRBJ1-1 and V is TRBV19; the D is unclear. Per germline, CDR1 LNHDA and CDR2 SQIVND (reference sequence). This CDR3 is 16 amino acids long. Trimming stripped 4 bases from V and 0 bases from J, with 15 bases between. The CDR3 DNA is TGTGCCAGTAGTAGTCCCTTGAGGGTTGTGAACACTGAAGCTTTCTTT. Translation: CASSSPLRVVNTEAFF.

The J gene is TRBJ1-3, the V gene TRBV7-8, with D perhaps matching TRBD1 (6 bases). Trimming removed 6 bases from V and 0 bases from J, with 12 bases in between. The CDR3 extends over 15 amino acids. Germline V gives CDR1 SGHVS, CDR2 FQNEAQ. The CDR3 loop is CASSPTGNSGNTIYF. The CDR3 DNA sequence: TGTGCCAGCAGTCCTACAGGGAACTCTGGAAACACCATATATTTT.

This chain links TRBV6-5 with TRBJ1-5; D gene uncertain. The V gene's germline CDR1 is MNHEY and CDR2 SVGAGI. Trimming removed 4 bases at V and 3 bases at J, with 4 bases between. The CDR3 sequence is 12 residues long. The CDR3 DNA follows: TGTGCCAGCAGTTCCCTCAATCAGCCCCAGCATTTT. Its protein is CASSSLNQPQHF.

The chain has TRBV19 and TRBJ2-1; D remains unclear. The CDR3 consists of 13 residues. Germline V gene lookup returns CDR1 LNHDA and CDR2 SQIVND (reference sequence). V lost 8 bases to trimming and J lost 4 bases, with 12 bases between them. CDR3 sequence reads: CASVDNGYNEQFF. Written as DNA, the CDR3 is TGTGCCAGTGTCGATAACGGGTACAATGAGCAGTTCTTC.

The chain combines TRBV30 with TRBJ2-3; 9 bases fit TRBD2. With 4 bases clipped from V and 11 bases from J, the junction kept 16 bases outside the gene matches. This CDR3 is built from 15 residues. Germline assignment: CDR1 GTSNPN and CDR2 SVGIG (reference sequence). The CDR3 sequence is CAWTILAGPTGVQYF. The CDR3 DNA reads TGTGCCTGGACCATACTAGCGGGCCCCACGGGCGTGCAGTATTTT.

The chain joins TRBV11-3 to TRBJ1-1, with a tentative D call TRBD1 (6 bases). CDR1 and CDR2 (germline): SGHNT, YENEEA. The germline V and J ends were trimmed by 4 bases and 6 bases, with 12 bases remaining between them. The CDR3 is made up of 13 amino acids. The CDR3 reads CASSSRTASEAFF. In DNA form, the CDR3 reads TGTGCCAGCAGCTCTCGGACAGCCTCTGAAGCTTTCTTT.

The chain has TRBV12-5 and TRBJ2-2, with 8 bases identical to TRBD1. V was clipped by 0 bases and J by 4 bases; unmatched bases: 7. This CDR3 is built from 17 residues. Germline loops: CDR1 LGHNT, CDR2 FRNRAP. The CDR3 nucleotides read TGTGCTAGTGGTTTGGTCTTAGGACAGGGAGGCACCGGGGAGCTGTTTTTT. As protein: CASGLVLGQGGTGELFF.

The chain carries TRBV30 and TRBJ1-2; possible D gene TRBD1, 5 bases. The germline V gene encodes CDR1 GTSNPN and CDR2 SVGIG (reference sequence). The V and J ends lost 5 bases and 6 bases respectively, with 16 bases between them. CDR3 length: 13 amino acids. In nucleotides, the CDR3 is TGTGCCTGGGATGCTACAGGTGGGAATGGCTACACCTTC. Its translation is CAWDATGGNGYTF.